These T cell receptor beta chains were read from a single sample in a study of CD8+ T cells in alopecia areata. Some clones are missing from TCRdb's copy, which holds only in-frame ones; the method was immunoSEQ multiplex PCR. Found here are 35,000 or so clones, around half of them singletons; the top ten hold around 1.8%. Material: CD4+ Tregs sorted from blood. The receptor source for this set is a human donor with alopecia areata. Each CDR3 is given with its conserved first and last residue. Fields, in order: J gene, V gene, D gene, clone size, CDR3 protein, CDR3 DNA. A D gene is named only where the DNA matches it firmly. Only part of the rows carry a size: once, few, many, or a class if the clone is expanded.

>TRBJ1-4|TRBV4-1|-|once
CASSQDAGRSNEKLFF
TGCGCCAGCAGCCAAGATGCGGGACGGTCTAATGAAAAACTGTTTTTT
>TRBJ2-5|TRBV19|TRBD1|few
CASRPRTGPQETQYF
TGTGCCAGTAGACCTAGGACAGGCCCCCAAGAGACCCAGTACTTC
>TRBJ1-1|TRBV11-2|-|-
CASSSRTEIEAFF
TGTGCCAGCAGCTCCCGGACAGAAATTGAAGCTTTCTTT
>TRBJ1-1|TRBV4-3|-|-
CASSQDFGGDTEAFF
TGCGCCAGCAGCCAAGATTTTGGGGGCGATACTGAAGCTTTCTTT
>TRBJ1-2|TRBV4-2|-|-
CASSQADVQGLYGYTF
TGTGCCAGCAGCCAAGCAGACGTACAAGGGCTCTATGGCTACACCTTC
>TRBJ1-2|TRBV5-1|TRBD1|-
CASSPDRGNYGYTF
TGCGCCAGCAGCCCGGACAGGGGGAACTATGGCTACACCTTC
>TRBJ2-5|TRBV14|TRBD1|-
CASSQDRGRVGETQYF
TGTGCCAGCAGCCAAGACAGGGGGCGAGTAGGAGAGACCCAGTACTTC
>TRBJ1-3|TRBV7-2|-|-
CASSLQGLGNTIYF
TGTGCCAGCAGCTTACAGGGGCTTGGAAACACCATATATTTT
>TRBJ2-7|TRBV27|-|-
CASSLTVPYEQYF
TGTGCCAGCAGCCTCACTGTTCCCTACGAGCAGTACTTC
>TRBJ1-1|TRBV29-1|-|few
CSVRGRNTEAFF
TGCAGCGTTAGGGGTAGGAACACTGAAGCTTTCTTT